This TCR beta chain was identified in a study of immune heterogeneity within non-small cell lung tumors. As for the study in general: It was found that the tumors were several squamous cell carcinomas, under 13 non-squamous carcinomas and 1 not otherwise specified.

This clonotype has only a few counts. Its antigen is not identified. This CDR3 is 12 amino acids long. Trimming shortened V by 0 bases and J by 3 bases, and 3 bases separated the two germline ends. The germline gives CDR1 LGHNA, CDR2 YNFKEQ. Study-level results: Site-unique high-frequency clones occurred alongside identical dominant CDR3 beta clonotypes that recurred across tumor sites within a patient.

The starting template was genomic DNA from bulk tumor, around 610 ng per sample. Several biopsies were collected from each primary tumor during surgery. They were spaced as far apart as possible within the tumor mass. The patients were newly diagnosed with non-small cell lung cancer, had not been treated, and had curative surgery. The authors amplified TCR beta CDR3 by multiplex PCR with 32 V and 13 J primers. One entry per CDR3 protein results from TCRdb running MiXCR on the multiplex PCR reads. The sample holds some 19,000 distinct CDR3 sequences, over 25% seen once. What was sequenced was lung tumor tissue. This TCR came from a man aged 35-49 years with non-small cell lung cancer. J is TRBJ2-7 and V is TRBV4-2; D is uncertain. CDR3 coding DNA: TGTGCCAGCAGCCAAGATAACTACGAGCAGTACTTC. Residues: CASSQDNYEQYF.